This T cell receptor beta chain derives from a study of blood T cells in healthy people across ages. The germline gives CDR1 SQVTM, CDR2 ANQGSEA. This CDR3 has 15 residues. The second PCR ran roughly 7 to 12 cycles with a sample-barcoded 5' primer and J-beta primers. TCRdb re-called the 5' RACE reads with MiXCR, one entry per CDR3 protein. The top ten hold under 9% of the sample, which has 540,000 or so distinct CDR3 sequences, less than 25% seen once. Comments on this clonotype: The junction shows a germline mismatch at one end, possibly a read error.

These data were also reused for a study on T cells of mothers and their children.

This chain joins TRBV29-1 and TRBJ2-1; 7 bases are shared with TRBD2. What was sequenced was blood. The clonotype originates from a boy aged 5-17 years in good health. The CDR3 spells CSVTGGSSLPNEQLF. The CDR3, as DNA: TGCAGCGTTACCGGGGGGTCTTCCCTTCCCAATGAGCAGTTGTTC.